This passage covers 7 T cell receptor beta chains from one sample sequenced in a study of Ad26.COV2.S vaccination and SARS-CoV-2 variants. Produced via immunoSEQ multiplex PCR; TCRdb's table is partial and in-frame only. This sample has roughly 140,000 clones, with 70% to 90% found just once. Sequences were derived from peripheral blood, sampled after recovery from COVID-19. The receptors originated from a human donor who had recovered from COVID-19.

This clone was observed once. The genes are TRBV2 and TRBJ1-4; 8 bases align to TRBD1. CDR3 size: 16 residues. V shed 2 bases, J shed 7 bases, and the junction held 9 bases outside the gene matches. Germline CDR1 SNHLY, CDR2 FYNNEI. The DNA for the CDR3 is TGTGCCAGCAGTGAACAGGGGGCGGACATTGGTGAAAAACTGTTTTTT. This translates into CASSEQGADIGEKLFF.

This clone was seen just once. The CDR3 coding sequence is TGTGCCAGCAGTTTTCGGACAGGGAGTCCCTCCCGCGAGCAGTACTTC. It yields the protein CASSFRTGSPSREQYF. V is TRBV28 and J is TRBJ2-7; 8 nucleotides align to TRBD1. CDR3 size: 16 residues. Germline CDR1 is MDHEN and CDR2 is SYDVKM. Germline trimming cut 3 bases from V and 6 bases from J; bases unmatched to any gene: 13.

The CDR3 coding sequence is TGTGCCAGCAGTCCCGGGACTAGCGAGGTTACGCAGTATTTT. Amino acid sequence: CASSPGTSEVTQYF. The chain carries TRBV28 and TRBJ2-3; 10 bases agree with TRBD2. The CDR3 extends over 14 amino acids. The V gene end was trimmed by 5 bases and the J gene end by 8 bases; junction bases not matched to a gene: 7. The germline gives CDR1 MDHEN, CDR2 SYDVKM.

The chain carries TRBV3-1 (or the pseudogene TRBV3-2) and TRBJ2-7, with 8 nucleotides matching TRBD2. This CDR3 region has 16 residues. Germline V lookup: CDR1 LGHDT, CDR2 YNNKEL (reference sequence). V trimming: 0 bases; J trimming: 2 bases; junction bases outside the gene matches: 6. The CDR3 DNA reads TGTGCCAGCAGCCAAGACGGGAGGGTAGGGACCTACGAGCAGTACTTC. As protein: CASSQDGRVGTYEQYF.

The chain links TRBV28 to TRBJ2-1; D unresolved. This CDR3 region has 12 residues. Trimming removed 7 bases at V and 1 base at J, with 5 bases between. Per the germline V gene, CDR1 is MDHEN and CDR2 is SYDVKM. The CDR3 DNA reads TGTGCCAGCAAATCTTCCTACAATGAGCAGTTCTTC. The encoded protein is CASKSSYNEQFF.

This chain uses TRBV28 with TRBJ2-7, with 7 bases fitting TRBD1. Germline loops: CDR1 MDHEN, CDR2 SYDVKM. J gave up 8 bases and V 3 bases, and 10 bases lay outside the gene matches. The CDR3 consists of 14 residues. The CDR3 loop reads CASSFGTAEGKQYF. DNA of the CDR3: TGTGCCAGCAGTTTTGGGACAGCCGAAGGGAAGCAGTACTTC.

This chain uses TRBV6-2 or TRBV6-3 with TRBJ2-1; 7 bases are shared with TRBD1. From germline, CDR1 is MNHEY and CDR2 SVGEGT. V shed 2 bases, J shed 7 bases, and the junction held 11 bases outside the gene matches. The CDR3 runs to 16 residues. CDR3 DNA sequence: TGTGCCAGCAGTTACCTAATAGCAGGGGGAAAGAATGAGCAGTTCTTC. Translating it yields CASSYLIAGGKNEQFF.